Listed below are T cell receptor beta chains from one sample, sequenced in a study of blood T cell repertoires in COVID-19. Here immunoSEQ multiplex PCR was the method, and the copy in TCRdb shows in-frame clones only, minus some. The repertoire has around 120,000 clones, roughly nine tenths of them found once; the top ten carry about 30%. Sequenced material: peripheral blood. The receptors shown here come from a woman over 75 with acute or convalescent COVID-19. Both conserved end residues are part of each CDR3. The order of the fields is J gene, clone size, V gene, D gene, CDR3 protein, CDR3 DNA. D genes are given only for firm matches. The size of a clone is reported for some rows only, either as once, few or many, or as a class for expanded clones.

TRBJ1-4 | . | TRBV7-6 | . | CASSLIQDFNEKLFF | TGTGCCAGCAGCTTAATACAGGATTTTAATGAAAAACTGTTTTTT
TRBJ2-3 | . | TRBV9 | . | CASSVVVGEWRTDTQYF | TGTGCCAGCAGCGTAGTGGTAGGAGAGTGGCGCACAGATACGCAGTATTTT
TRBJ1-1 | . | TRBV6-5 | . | CASSLRLTVKNTEAFF | TGTGCCAGCAGTTTGCGCCTAACAGTTAAGAACACTGAAGCTTTCTTT
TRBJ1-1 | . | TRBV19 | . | CASISGTTGNTEAFF | TGTGCCAGTATATCCGGAACGACAGGGAACACTGAAGCTTTCTTT
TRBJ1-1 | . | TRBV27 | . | CASSLAGVWGNTEAFF | TGTGCCAGCAGTTTAGCGGGCGTATGGGGGAACACTGAAGCTTTCTTT
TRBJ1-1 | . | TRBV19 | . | CASRDSLAGVGTEAFF | TGTGCCAGCAGGGACTCTCTCGCGGGGGTGGGCACTGAAGCTTTCTTT
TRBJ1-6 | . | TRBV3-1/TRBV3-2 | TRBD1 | CASSHQGAWNSPLHF | TGTGCCAGCAGCCACCAGGGGGCGTGGAATTCACCCCTCCACTTT
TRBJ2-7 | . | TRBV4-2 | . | CASSQGPGPTYEQYF | TGTGCCAGCAGCCAAGGGCCAGGGCCAACCTACGAGCAGTACTTC
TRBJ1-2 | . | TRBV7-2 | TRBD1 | CASSLDSAAGGRGYTF | TGTGCCAGCAGCTTAGATTCGGCGGCAGGGGGCCGTGGCTACACCTTC
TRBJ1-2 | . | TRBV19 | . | CASSAGHRFANYGYTF | TGTGCCAGTAGCGCAGGTCATCGGTTTGCCAATTATGGCTACACCTTC
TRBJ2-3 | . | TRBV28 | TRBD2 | CASSPWRLAGPRGTDTQYF | TGTGCCAGCAGCCCCTGGCGTCTAGCGGGGCCCCGGGGCACAGATACGCAGTATTTT
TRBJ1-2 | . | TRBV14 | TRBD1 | CASSQVGVQGAGGYTF | TGTGCCAGCAGCCAAGTTGGAGTACAGGGGGCTGGAGGCTACACCTTC
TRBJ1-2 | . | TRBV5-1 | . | CASSLVGGANYGYTF | TGCGCCAGCAGCTTGGTGGGGGGAGCTAACTATGGCTACACCTTC
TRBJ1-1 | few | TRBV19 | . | CASTKVAGFFFDAEAFF | TGTGCCAGTACCAAGGTGGCAGGGTTCTTCTTCGACGCTGAAGCTTTCTTT
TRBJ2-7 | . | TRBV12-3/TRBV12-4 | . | CASSPTQGIEQYF | TGTGCCAGCAGTCCAACACAGGGAATCGAGCAGTACTTC
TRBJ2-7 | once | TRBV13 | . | CASSEGVVPSYEQYF | TGTGCCAGCAGCGAAGGAGTTGTTCCCTCCTACGAGCAGTACTTC
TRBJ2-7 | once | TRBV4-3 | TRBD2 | CASSQVPGGASYEQYF | TGCGCCAGCAGCCAAGTACCCGGGGGGGCCTCCTACGAGCAGTACTTC
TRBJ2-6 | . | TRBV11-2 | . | CASSSLIQGYRSGANVLTF | TGTGCCAGCAGCTCCCTTATTCAGGGGTATAGGTCTGGGGCCAACGTCCTGACTTTC
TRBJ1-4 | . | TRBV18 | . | CASSPRTLTGATNEKLFF | TGTGCCAGCTCACCACGGACACTTACAGGAGCAACTAATGAAAAACTGTTTTTT
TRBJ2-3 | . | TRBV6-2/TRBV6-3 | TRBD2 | CASSKSGGAGGTQYF | TGTGCCAGCAGCAAAAGCGGGGGGGCCGGAGGTACGCAGTATTTT
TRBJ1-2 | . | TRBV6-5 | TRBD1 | CASSPRGLQNYGYTF | TGTGCCAGCAGTCCCAGGGGGCTTCAGAACTATGGCTACACCTTC
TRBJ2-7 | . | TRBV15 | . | CATSRDRDNYEQYF | TGTGCCACCAGCAGAGACCGGGACAACTACGAGCAGTACTTC
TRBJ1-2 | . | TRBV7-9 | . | CASSELGYTF | TGTGCCAGCAGTGAACTCGGCTACACCTTC
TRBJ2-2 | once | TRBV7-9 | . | CASSLASGRTGELFF | TGTGCCAGCAGCTTAGCGTCGGGTAGGACCGGGGAGCTGTTTTTT
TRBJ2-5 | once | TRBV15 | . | CATSGGATWETQYF | TGTGCCACCAGCGGGGGGGCTACCTGGGAGACCCAGTACTTC
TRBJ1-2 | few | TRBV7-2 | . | CASSLADSANYGYTF | TGTGCCAGCAGCTTAGCGGACAGCGCTAACTATGGCTACACCTTC
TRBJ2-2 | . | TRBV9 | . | CASSAKGGLYTGELFF | TGTGCCAGCAGCGCAAAGGGGGGGCTGTATACCGGGGAGCTGTTTTTT
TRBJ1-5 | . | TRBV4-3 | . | CASSAQVAGSNQPQHF | TGCGCCAGCAGCGCCCAGGTGGCGGGAAGCAATCAGCCCCAGCATTTT
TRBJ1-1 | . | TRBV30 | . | CAWSQGNRAEAFF | TGTGCCTGGAGTCAGGGGAATCGGGCTGAAGCTTTCTTT
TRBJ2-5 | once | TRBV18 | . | CASSPPAPGVETQYF | TGTGCCAGCTCACCGCCCGCCCCAGGCGTGGAGACCCAGTACTTC
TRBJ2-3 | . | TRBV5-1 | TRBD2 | CASKASGGPSTDTQYF | TGCGCCAGCAAGGCTAGCGGGGGACCAAGCACAGATACGCAGTATTTT
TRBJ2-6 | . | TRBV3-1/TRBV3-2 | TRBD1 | CASSFQTGVSGANVLTF | TGTGCCAGCAGCTTTCAGACAGGGGTCTCTGGGGCCAACGTCCTGACTTTC
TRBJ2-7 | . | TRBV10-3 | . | CAISETGREYEQYF | TGTGCCATCAGTGAGACAGGGCGAGAGTACGAGCAGTACTTC
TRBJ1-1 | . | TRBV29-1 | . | CSRVLSEAFF | TGCAGCCGGGTCTTGAGTGAAGCTTTCTTT
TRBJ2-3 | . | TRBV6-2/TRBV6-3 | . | CASSKTGRDTQYF | TGTGCCAGCAGTAAGACAGGTAGAGATACGCAGTATTTT
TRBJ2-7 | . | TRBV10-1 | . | CASLYEQYF | TGCGCCAGCTTATACGAGCAGTACTTC
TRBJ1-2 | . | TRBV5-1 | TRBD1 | CASSPGQGGHYGYTF | TGCGCCAGCAGCCCGGGACAGGGGGGCCACTATGGCTACACCTTC
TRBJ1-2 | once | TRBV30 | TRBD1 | CAWRTGGHGYTF | TGTGCCTGGAGAACAGGGGGTCATGGCTACACCTTC
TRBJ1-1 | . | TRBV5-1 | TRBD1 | CASSLYRGHTEAFF | TGCGCCAGCAGCTTGTACAGGGGTCACACTGAAGCTTTCTTT
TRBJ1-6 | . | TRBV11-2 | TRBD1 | CASRLGQGAPLHF | TGTGCCAGCAGACTGGGACAGGGAGCACCCCTCCACTTT
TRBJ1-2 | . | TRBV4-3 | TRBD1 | CASSQQPGQDFGYTF | TGCGCCAGCAGCCAACAACCGGGACAGGATTTTGGCTACACCTTC
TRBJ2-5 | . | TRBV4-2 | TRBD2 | CASSQDYGGGAQETQYF | TGTGCCAGCAGCCAAGATTATGGCGGGGGGGCTCAAGAGACCCAGTACTTC
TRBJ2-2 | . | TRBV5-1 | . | CASSSGTTNTGELFF | TGCGCCAGCAGCTCCGGGACAACGAACACCGGGGAGCTGTTTTTT
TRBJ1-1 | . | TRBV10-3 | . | CAMGDRQNTEAFF | TGTGCCATGGGCGACAGGCAGAACACTGAAGCTTTCTTT
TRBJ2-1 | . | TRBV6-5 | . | CASSPRENSYNEQFF | TGTGCCAGCAGCCCGAGGGAGAACTCCTACAATGAGCAGTTCTTC
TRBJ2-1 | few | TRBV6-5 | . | CASSYSSQGPGEQFF | TGTGCCAGCAGTTACTCCTCACAGGGTCCGGGAGAGCAGTTCTTC